The 23 T cell receptor beta chains reported below all come from one sample, sequenced in a study of blood T cell repertoires in COVID-19. Profiled with immunoSEQ multiplex PCR; TCRdb holds only in-frame clones, not every one. The sample includes hundreds of thousands of clones, around 89% of them seen just once. Sequencing input: peripheral blood. The source of these receptors is a woman aged 18-29 years with acute or convalescent COVID-19.

This chain links TRBV19 with TRBJ1-4; possible D gene TRBD1, 6 bases. CDR3 size: 16 residues. Germline loops: CDR1 LNHDA, CDR2 SQIVND (reference sequence). Trimming stripped 5 bases from V and 0 bases from J, with 13 bases between. The CDR3 coding sequence is TGTGCCAGTAGTCCCCGACAGGAGGCAACTAATGAAAAACTGTTTTTT. It encodes CASSPRQEATNEKLFF.

The chain uses TRBV19 and TRBJ1-6; 8 nucleotides match TRBD1. The length of the CDR3 is 13 residues. Per the germline V gene, CDR1 is LNHDA and CDR2 is SQIVND (reference sequence). With V trimmed by 5 bases and J by 7 bases, 1 base remained unmatched. CDR3 DNA: TGTGCCAGTAGTGGGGACAGGAATTCACCCCTCCACTTT. Amino acids: CASSGDRNSPLHF.

This CDR3 reads CASSKAQGDFGYGYTF. The CDR3 nucleotides read TGTGCCAGCAGCAAAGCGCAGGGGGATTTCGGCTATGGCTACACCTTC. The chain uses TRBV21-1 and TRBJ1-2; the D call TRBD1 from the table was never checked on the DNA. TRBV21-1 is tagged as a pseudogene. The CDR3 has 16 residues.

The chain couples TRBV11-2 to TRBJ1-1; 8 nucleotides line up with TRBD1. Germline lookup yields CDR1 SGHAT and CDR2 FQNNGV. The length of the CDR3 is 15 residues. The J segment lost 7 bases and the V segment lost 8 bases, leaving 15 bases of the junction unmatched. This CDR3 is CASSRLRGRKIEAFF. DNA for the CDR3: TGTGCCAGCTCAAGACTCAGGGGGCGCAAAATTGAAGCTTTCTTT.

Details on this clone: A much larger clone lies one base from this, so it may be a read error. V usage is TRBV6-5 and J usage is TRBJ1-6; D gene uncertain. The CDR3 has 12 residues. The V and J ends lost 2 bases and 8 bases respectively, with 4 bases between them. Germline CDR1 reads MNHEY; CDR2 reads SVGAGI. CDR3 sequence reads: CASSYRDSPLHF. CDR3 bases: TGTGCCAGCAGTTACCGGGATTCACCCCTCCACTTT.

V is TRBV12-3 or TRBV12-4 and J is TRBJ2-7; TRBD2 is a possible D gene (6 bases). This CDR3 has 13 amino acids. V was cut by 3 bases and J by 6 bases, with 12 bases left in between. The CDR3 loop is CASSLTRRGEQYF. The CDR3, as DNA: TGTGCCAGCAGTTTGACCCGGCGGGGCGAGCAGTACTTC.

V gene TRBV30 combines with J gene TRBJ1-1; TRBD1 aligns across 8 bases. Germline CDR1 GTSNPN, CDR2 SVGIG (reference sequence). The V and J ends lost 4 bases and 1 base, in that order; junction bases with no gene match: 14. The CDR3 sequence is 17 residues long. This CDR3 is CAWTRTGTGESNTEAFF. The CDR3 nucleotides are TGTGCCTGGACAAGAACCGGGACAGGAGAATCGAACACTGAAGCTTTCTTT.

For this clone: Compared with germline, one end of the junction differs, possibly owing to a read error. V and J are TRBV10-3 and TRBJ1-5, with TRBD1 matching over 8 bases. Per germline, CDR1 ENHRY and CDR2 SYGVKD. This CDR3 contains 15 residues. The CDR3 nucleotides are TGTGCCATCAGTGACCCTTGGCAGGGGGCCCCAAACCTGAATTTT. Residues: CAISDPWQGAPNLNF.

The rearrangement links TRBV25-1 to TRBJ1-5; TRBD1 is a possible D gene (5 bases). Trimming took 4 bases from V and 7 from J, leaving 17 bases between them. The length of the CDR3 is 15 residues. CDR1 and CDR2 (germline): MGHDK, SYGVNS. DNA for the CDR3: TGTGCCAGCAGTGCGGGCCCGGGGGGAGGACAGCCCCAGCATTTT. This gives the protein CASSAGPGGGQPQHF. Complete variable domain (other parts from reference TRBV25-1 and TRBJ1-5): EADIYQTPRYLVIGTGKKITLECSQTMGHDKMYWYQQDPGMELHLIHYSYGVNSTEKGDLSSESTVSRIRTEHFPLTLESARPSHTSQYLCASSAGPGGGQPQHFGDGTRLSIL.

The chain carries TRBV19 and TRBJ2-6; a weak D match, TRBD1 (6 bases). The CDR3 length is 15 residues. CDR1 LNHDA and CDR2 SQIVND come from the germline V gene (reference sequence). Trimming took off 7 bases at V and 0 bases at J, with 10 bases between the two ends. The CDR3 reads CASTQGTSGANVLTF. CDR3 DNA: TGTGCCAGTACCCAGGGGACCTCTGGGGCCAACGTCCTGACTTTC.

The rearrangement joins TRBV4-3 to TRBJ1-3; D is undetermined. The CDR3 has 14 residues. V dropped 5 bases and J dropped 0 bases, with 8 bases sitting between them. Per germline, CDR1 LGHNA and CDR2 YSLEER. CDR3 sequence: CASSGGYSGNTIYF. For the CDR3, the DNA is TGCGCCAGCAGCGGCGGATACTCTGGAAACACCATATATTTT.

The V and J genes are TRBV19 and TRBJ2-5; 12 bases map to TRBD1. There are 15 residues in the CDR3. With V trimmed by 5 bases and J by 5 bases, 6 bases remained unmatched. The germline gives CDR1 LNHDA, CDR2 SQIVND (reference sequence). The CDR3 region has the DNA TGTGCCAGTAGTGGGACAGGGGGCTTCTGGGAGACCCAGTACTTC. It codes for CASSGTGGFWETQYF.

This clone has a single count. V usage is TRBV7-2 and J usage is TRBJ2-3; a weak D match, TRBD2 (6 bases). In germline, CDR1 is SGHTA, CDR2 FQGNSA. Trimming pared 4 bases from V and 6 bases from J, leaving 14 bases between. The CDR3 is 14 residues long. The CDR3: CASSSSWGVDTQYF. CDR3 nucleotides: TGTGCCAGCAGCTCTTCCTGGGGGGTCGATACGCAGTATTTT.

The genes are TRBV9 and TRBJ1-4; the D gene is possibly TRBD1 (5 bases). V lost 4 bases to trimming and J lost 6 bases, with 13 bases between them. The CDR3 is made up of 14 amino acids. Germline CDR1 reads SGDLS; CDR2 reads YYNGEE. CDR3 in amino acids: CASSPIGGYEKLFF. The CDR3 DNA follows: TGTGCCAGCAGCCCCATCGGGGGATATGAAAAACTGTTTTTT.

The J gene is TRBJ2-2, the V gene TRBV7-8; perhaps TRBD2 as D (5 bases). The CDR3 is 15 amino acids. V was trimmed by 4 bases and J by 7 bases, leaving 16 bases between them. Germline values: CDR1 SGHVS, CDR2 FQNEAQ. The CDR3 DNA reads TGTGCCAGCAGCTCCCTAGAGTCCCGGGGCGGGGAGCTGTTTTTT. Protein sequence: CASSSLESRGGELFF.

The CDR3 region is CASSQEIIETSTDTQYF. CDR3 bases: TGTGCCAGCAGCCAAGAAATAATAGAGACTAGCACAGATACGCAGTATTTT. V usage is TRBV3-1 (or the pseudogene TRBV3-2) and J usage is TRBJ2-3, with no clear D. The CDR3 extends over 17 amino acids. Germline CDR1 reads LGHDT; CDR2 reads YNNKEL (reference sequence). Between the trimmed V and J ends, which lost 0 bases and 0 bases, there was a span of 13 bases.

The chain recombines TRBV29-1 with TRBJ2-1, with TRBD1 identical over 11 bases. The V and J ends lost 4 bases and 8 bases, in that order; junction bases with no gene match: 4. The CDR3 loop spans 13 amino acids. Germline-derived CDR1 and CDR2 are SQVTM and ANQGSEA. DNA of the CDR3: TGCAGCGTTGGTAAGGGACAGGGGGATGAGCAGTTCTTC. Encoded protein: CSVGKGQGDEQFF.

The chain has TRBV5-4 and TRBJ1-6, with 7 bases identical to TRBD1. The CDR3 has 16 amino acids. V lost 4 bases to trimming and J lost 13 bases; unmatched junction nucleotides: 17. Germline V gives CDR1 SGHNT, CDR2 YYREEE (reference sequence). Here the CDR3 DNA reads TGTGCCAGCAGCGCCTCCACTACAGGGGTGGGTTCGCCCCTCCACTTT. Encoded protein: CASSASTTGVGSPLHF.

The genes are TRBV7-9 and TRBJ1-5; tentatively, D is TRBD1 (5 bases). The V end lost 5 bases, the J end lost 3 bases, and 20 bases lay between the germline ends. CDR1 SEHNR and CDR2 FQNEAQ come from the germline V gene (reference sequence). CDR3 length: 17 residues. The CDR3 nucleotides are TGTGCCAGCAGCCTGGTGAGATCCCAGGGCCCCAATCAGCCCCAGCATTTT. Protein sequence: CASSLVRSQGPNQPQHF.

The chain employs TRBV12-3 or TRBV12-4 and TRBJ1-1; D perhaps matches TRBD1 (6 bases). CDR3 length: 12 amino acids. Deletions cut 7 bases from V and 6 bases from J, with 12 bases between. The CDR3 region has the DNA TGTGCCAGCACCCTAGGGGGACCTGAAGCTTTCTTT. Amino acid sequence: CASTLGGPEAFF.

The chain couples TRBV7-7 to TRBJ2-7; no clear D. Trimming shortened V by 1 base and J by 4 bases, and 8 bases separated the two germline ends. The CDR3 covers 13 residues. The germline CDR1 and CDR2 sequences are SSHAT and FNYEAQ (reference sequence). For the CDR3, the DNA is TGTGCCAGCAGCTTAGAAGTCGGGTACGAGCAGTACTTC. Protein product: CASSLEVGYEQYF.

This clone was seen only a few times. The rearrangement uses TRBV3-1 (or the pseudogene TRBV3-2) and TRBJ2-1; tentatively, D is TRBD2 (6 bases). The CDR3 has 13 amino acids. Trimming cost V 0 bases and J 12 bases, with 12 bases left between them. Germline values: CDR1 LGHDT, CDR2 YNNKEL (reference sequence). The CDR3 region is CASSQDRRGAQFF. Here the CDR3 DNA reads TGTGCCAGCAGCCAAGATAGGAGGGGCGCGCAGTTCTTC.

The chain couples TRBV9 to TRBJ2-2; 8 bases are shared with TRBD1. The CDR3 runs to 15 residues. From germline, CDR1 is SGDLS and CDR2 YYNGEE. With 3 bases clipped from V and 1 base from J, the junction kept 2 bases outside the gene matches. CDR3 sequence reads: CASSEGTGNTGELFF. In nucleotides, the CDR3 is TGTGCCAGCAGCGAGGGGACAGGGAACACCGGGGAGCTGTTTTTT.